Sequencing of this T cell receptor beta chain was carried out in a study of T cell responses to AZD1222 COVID-19 vaccine. Study-level points and caveats: The sample set comprised mostly white British donors with more females, and clonal diversity was possibly underestimated. Once two AZD1222 doses were given, Spike-specific TCR breadth and depth went up. Repertoires were collected only later (after the peak T cell response had occurred).

Assay used: immunoSEQ multiplex PCR; TCRdb lists only in-frame clones, some missing. The sample has 55,000 to 80,000 clones, approximately 81% seen once. Trimming left V 1 base short and J 5 bases short, with 17 bases between. Per germline, CDR1 LNHNV and CDR2 YYDKDF (reference sequence). This CDR3 comprises 16 residues. Comments on this clone: Its target is not known.

The origin of this receptor is an adult in good health. The sample in question was peripheral blood, obtained on day 0 of AZD1222 vaccination. V gene TRBV15 combines with J gene TRBJ2-5; D remains unclear. The DNA of the CDR3 is TGTGCCACCAGCAGAGGCGACTCCGGGCTCTTCGAGACCCAGTACTTC. Translating it yields CATSRGDSGLFETQYF.